The T cell receptor beta chain under discussion was sequenced for a study of shared clonotypes between healthy human individuals. To note about this clone: As yet, its antigen is unknown.

Genomic DNA per cell subset filled all wells of several immunoSEQ plates. On sorted subsets, replicate PCRs used 150 to 250 ng DNA, or some 28,000 T cell genomes. Data came from immunoSEQ multiplex PCR; TCRdb stores just in-frame clones and leaves some out. Of around 1.9 million clones listed, 93% are singletons. Study-wide findings and caveats: Generally, estimated richness proved larger in naive subsets than it did in memory subsets.

Positive CCR7 selection of CD45RO-negative cells yielded the naive CD8 cells, and terminally differentiated effector memory CD45RA+ cells were excluded. The sequenced sample consisted of naive CD8+ T cells from PBMCs. The receptor comes from a young man in good health. Some clones in this sample may be carry-over from other donors' samples.

As DNA, the CDR3 is TGTGCCAGCAGTTTTTTTAGGGGGAGAGGAATGACTGGAAACACCATATATTTT. Amino acid sequence: CASSFFRGRGMTGNTIYF. V is TRBV28 and J is TRBJ1-3, with D possibly TRBD1 on 6 matching bases. Germline values: CDR1 MDHEN, CDR2 SYDVKM. The CDR3 contains 18 residues. Trimming stripped 3 bases from V and 2 bases from J, with 20 bases between. Variable domain in full (rest from reference TRBV28 and TRBJ1-3): DVKVTQSSRYLVKRTGEKVFLECVQDMDHENMFWYRQDPGLGLRLIYFSYDVKMKEKGDIPEGYSVSREKKERFSLILESASTNQTSMYLCASSFFRGRGMTGNTIYFGEGSWLTVV.